The rows below give T cell receptor beta chains drawn from one sample of a study of post-analysis software for immune sequencing data. TCRdb re-derived calls from the PCR reads in MiXCR, one entry per CDR3 protein. The table shows around 770,000 distinct CDR3 sequences, with about 43% occurring only once. Sequenced sample: blood. Source of these receptors: a girl aged 10-17 years with multiple sclerosis. The CDR3 runs from the conserved cysteine through the conserved F or W. A D gene is named only where the DNA matches it firmly. Clone size appears in some rows only: once, few, many, or a class for an expanded clone.

TRBD2 TRBJ2-1 few TRBV20-1 CSARDRGAGGSYNEQFF TGCAGTGCTAGAGATAGGGGGGCGGGGGGCTCCTACAATGAGCAGTTCTTC
- TRBJ2-7 - TRBV21-1 CASSSQGPTEQYF TGTGCCAGCAGCTCCCAGGGGCCTACAGAGCAGTACTTC
- TRBJ1-2 few TRBV12-3/TRBV12-4 CASSFGEGGYTF TGTGCCAGCAGTTTTGGCGAAGGCGGCTACACCTTC
TRBD1 TRBJ2-7 - TRBV20-1 CSARTDRPRAYEQYF TGCAGTGCTAGAACGGACAGGCCCAGAGCCTACGAGCAGTACTTC
- TRBJ1-2 - TRBV14 CASSQAPPSGYTF TGTGCCAGCAGCCAAGCCCCTCCGTCTGGCTACACCTTC
- TRBJ1-1 - TRBV25-1 CASSEFYHLQPGYEAFF TGTGCCAGCAGTGAATTCTATCACCTTCAACCGGGATATGAAGCTTTCTTT
- TRBJ1-1 - TRBV20-1 CSARRGYGTEAFF TGCAGTGCTAGGCGGGGTTACGGCACTGAAGCTTTCTTT
TRBD2 TRBJ2-2 once TRBV6-5 CASSWSWGTSGSSQQGTGELFF TGTGCCAGCAGTTGGAGTTGGGGGACTAGCGGGAGTAGCCAGCAGGGCACCGGGGAGCTGTTTTTT
TRBD1 TRBJ2-7 - TRBV10-2 CASSRGQGGSYEQYF TGCGCCAGCAGTCGTGGACAGGGGGGCTCCTACGAGCAGTACTTC
- TRBJ2-3 - TRBV5-1 CASSLGFQHPSPDTQYF TGCGCCAGCAGCTTGGGCTTTCAGCATCCTAGCCCAGATACGCAGTATTTT
TRBD2 TRBJ2-1 - TRBV12-3/TRBV12-4 CASSGGLAKYNEQFF TGTGCCAGCAGTGGGGGACTAGCGAAATACAATGAGCAGTTCTTC
TRBD1 TRBJ2-6 - TRBV10-3 CAISHTGDSSGANVLTF TGTGCCATCAGCCACACAGGGGACAGCTCTGGGGCCAACGTCCTGACTTTC
- TRBJ2-5 - TRBV12-3/TRBV12-4 CASSLGSYQETQYF TGTGCCAGCAGTTTGGGCAGCTACCAAGAGACCCAGTACTTC
TRBD1 TRBJ2-5 - TRBV6-2/TRBV6-3 CASSPGQGEYF TGTGCCAGCAGCCCCGGACAGGGAGAGTACTTC
- TRBJ2-7 - TRBV6-1 CASRTGRPYEQYF TGTGCCAGCAGGACAGGCCGACCCTACGAGCAGTACTTC
- TRBJ1-5 - TRBV12-3/TRBV12-4 CASSSSYSNQPQHF TGTGCCAGCAGTTCAAGTTATAGCAATCAGCCCCAGCATTTT
TRBD1 TRBJ2-7 - TRBV7-9 CASSWDRPSYEQYF TGTGCCAGCAGTTGGGACAGGCCTTCCTACGAGCAGTACTTC
- TRBJ2-1 few TRBV11-1 CASSARQGPLVEQFF TGTGCCAGCAGCGCACGGCAGGGGCCCCTCGTTGAGCAGTTCTTC
- TRBJ1-1 - TRBV30 CAWSPTGNTEAFF TGTGCCTGGTCCCCGACTGGGAACACTGAAGCTTTCTTT
- TRBJ2-3 - TRBV11-2 CASSQRQSTDTQYF TGTGCCAGCAGCCAAAGACAGTCAACAGATACGCAGTATTTT
TRBD2 TRBJ2-1 - TRBV20-1 CSTFPLARPYNEQFF TGCAGTACCTTCCCACTAGCGAGACCCTACAATGAGCAGTTCTTC
- TRBJ2-5 - TRBV7-2 CASSPRAAEQYF TGTGCCAGCAGCCCTCGGGCAGCAGAGCAGTACTTC
- TRBJ1-5 few TRBV6-5 CASSGTPYQPQHF TGTGCCAGCAGCGGGACTCCTTATCAGCCCCAGCATTTT